This T cell receptor beta chain appears in the sequencing data of a study of T cell responses to AZD1222 COVID-19 vaccine. Produced via immunoSEQ multiplex PCR; TCRdb's table is partial and in-frame only. This repertoire shows fewer than 120,000 clones, about 95% found once; its top ten account for roughly 3.1%. Points from the study as a whole: Baseline serology detected seropositivity in only 6 or 7 AZD1222 recipients. Researchers report vaccine-associated CD4 TCRs spanning spike, with dominance at 160-218 and 743-854. Donors were largely white British and mainly female; clonal diversity was possibly underestimated.

The table lists this clone with a count of one. Antigen specificity is unknown. Germline loops: CDR1 MGHRA, CDR2 YSYEKL. The J segment lost 2 bases and the V segment lost 0 bases, leaving 14 bases of the junction unmatched. This CDR3 is 20 amino acids long. The TCR sequence derives from an adult who received the AZD1222 COVID-19 vaccine. The chain combines TRBV4-1 with TRBJ1-5; TRBD1 aligns across 9 bases. The sequences come from peripheral blood, collected 28 days after the second AZD1222 dose. The CDR3 region has the DNA TGCGCCAGCAGCCAAGATCCAGGGACAGGGTCCAAAGACGGCAATCAGCCCCAGCATTTT. It is translated as CASSQDPGTGSKDGNQPQHF.